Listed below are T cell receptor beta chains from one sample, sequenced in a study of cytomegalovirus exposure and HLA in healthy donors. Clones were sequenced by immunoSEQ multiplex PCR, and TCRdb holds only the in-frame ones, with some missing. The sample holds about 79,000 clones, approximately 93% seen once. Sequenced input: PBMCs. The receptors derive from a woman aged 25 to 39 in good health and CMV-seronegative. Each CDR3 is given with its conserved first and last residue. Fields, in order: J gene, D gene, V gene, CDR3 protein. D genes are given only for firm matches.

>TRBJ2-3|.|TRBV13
CASSLQGPFTADTQYF
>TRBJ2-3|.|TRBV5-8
CAGGQVTRDWDLDTQYF
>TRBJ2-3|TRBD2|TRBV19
CASSTGLAGVDTQYF
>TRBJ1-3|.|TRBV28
CASRGATFSGNTIYF
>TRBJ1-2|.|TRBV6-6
CASSLYRKERGGYTF
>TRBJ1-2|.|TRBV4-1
CASSPTVGNLYGYTF
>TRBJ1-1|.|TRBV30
CAWEGRGTEAFF
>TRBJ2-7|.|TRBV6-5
CASSYDSSYEQYF
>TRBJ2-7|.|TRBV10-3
CAISGQGGRSEQYF
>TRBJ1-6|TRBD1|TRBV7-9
CASRGTGNNSPLHF
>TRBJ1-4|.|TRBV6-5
CASSYSFLGKEKLFF
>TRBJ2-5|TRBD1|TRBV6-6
CASGDQGARETQYF
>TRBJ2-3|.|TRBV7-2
CASSLARNTDTQYF
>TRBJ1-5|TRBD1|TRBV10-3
CAISPGQGRNQPQHF
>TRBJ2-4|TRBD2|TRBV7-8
CASSSHPGGKSKNIQYF
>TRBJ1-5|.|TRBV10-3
CAISVDSNNQPQHF
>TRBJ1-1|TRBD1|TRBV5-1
CASSRTGGPVRTAEAFF
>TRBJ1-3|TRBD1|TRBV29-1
CSVGSTGDRNTIYF
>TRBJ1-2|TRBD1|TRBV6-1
CASETGTSDYGYTF
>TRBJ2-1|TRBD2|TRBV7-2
CASSSSGMKQFF
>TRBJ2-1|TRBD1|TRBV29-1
CSVGEMDRGDYNEQFF
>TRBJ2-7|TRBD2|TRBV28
CASSLSSGPAYEQYF
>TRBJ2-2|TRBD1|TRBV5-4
CASSLAGGSGELFF
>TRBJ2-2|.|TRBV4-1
CASSPRVGGPAGELFF
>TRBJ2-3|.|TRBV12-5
CASGVGGLGTDTQYF
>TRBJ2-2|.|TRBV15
CATSRVTTSTNTGELFF
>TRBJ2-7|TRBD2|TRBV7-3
CASSFSRGTSYEQYF
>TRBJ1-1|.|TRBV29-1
CSALTGVNTEAFF
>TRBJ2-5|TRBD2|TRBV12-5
CASGPGGVFGETQYF
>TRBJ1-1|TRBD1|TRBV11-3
CASSTRQGEAFF
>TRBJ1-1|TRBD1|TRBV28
CASSSGTGAREAFF
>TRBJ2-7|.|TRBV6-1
CASSPRANEQYF
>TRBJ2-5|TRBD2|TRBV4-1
CASSQVGLAGALQETQYF
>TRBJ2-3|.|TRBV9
CASSAPLGRDTQYF
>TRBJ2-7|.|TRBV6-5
CASSRTVLSYEQYF
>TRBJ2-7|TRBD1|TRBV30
CAWSADRGGNYEQYF
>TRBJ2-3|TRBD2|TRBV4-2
CASSRKLAGGPLTTDTQYF
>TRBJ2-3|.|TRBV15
CATSRGQTDTDTQYF
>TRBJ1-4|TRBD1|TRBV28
CASRSGGLDEKLFF
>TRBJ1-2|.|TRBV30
CAWSGGGADGNGYTF
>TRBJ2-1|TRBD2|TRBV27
CASSLSGLAGRTYNEQFF
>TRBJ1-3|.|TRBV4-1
CASSPQGGAAGNTIYF
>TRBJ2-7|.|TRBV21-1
CASSKATLAGGFYEQYF
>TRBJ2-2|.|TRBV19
CASTFQSTRAGELFF
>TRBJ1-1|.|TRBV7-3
CASSLDSTGSYTEAFF
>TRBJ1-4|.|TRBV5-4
CASSSDPGRNNEKLFF